This TCR beta chain is drawn from a study of T cell responses to AZD1222 COVID-19 vaccine. Whole-study findings and limits: Baseline seropositivity characterized only a handful of AZD1222 recipients.

Sequencing was performed with immunoSEQ multiplex PCR; in TCRdb, only in-frame clones are kept and a portion is missing. The sample lists about 170,000 clones, 80% to 95% occurring once. The CDR3 contains 15 residues. V lost 4 bases to trimming and J lost 5 bases; unmatched junction nucleotides: 8. Germline-derived CDR1 and CDR2 are MNHEY and SVGAGI. To note about this clone: Its antigen is still unknown.

The J gene is TRBJ2-1, the V gene TRBV6-5; 7 bases fit TRBD2. Source: peripheral blood, taken on day 0 of AZD1222 vaccination. This clonotype was sampled from an adult in good health. CDR3 loop: CASSFNGGRNNEQFF. The CDR3 DNA reads TGTGCCAGCAGTTTTAACGGCGGGAGAAACAATGAGCAGTTCTTC.